The entry that follows covers one T cell receptor beta chain sequence. Its antigen is unknown. The germline V gene encodes CDR1 MNHEY and CDR2 SVGEGT. The length of the CDR3 is 16 residues. Between the trimmed V and J ends, which lost 5 bases and 2 bases, there was a span of 18 bases. This sample is drawn from a study of blood T cells in healthy people across ages. Study-wide results and limits: Unsorted PBMCs ruled out conclusive naive versus antigen-experienced comparison. There was a strong correlation between TCR beta diversity and naive T cell percentage.

Through a sample-barcoded 5' primer and a J-beta primer mix, a second PCR was run for roughly 7 to 12 cycles. In TCRdb, the 5' RACE reads were re-called with MiXCR into one record per CDR3 protein. The table shows 650,000 to 800,000 distinct CDR3 sequences, with roughly 44% occurring only once. The chain joins TRBV6-2 or TRBV6-3 to TRBJ2-5; possible D gene TRBD2, 7 bases. The source of this sequence is a man aged 60 to 75 in good health. The sample consisted of blood. CDR3 sequence: CASSQPSAGAQETQYF. The CDR3 region has the DNA TGTGCCAGCAGTCAACCCTCGGCGGGGGCTCAAGAGACCCAGTACTTC.